This TCR beta chain derives from a study of blood T cell repertoires in COVID-19. The assay was immunoSEQ multiplex PCR, and TCRdb's table has in-frame clones only and misses some. Counted here are 80,000 to 100,000 clones, about four fifths occurring once; the ten biggest clones make up about 16%. This clone was seen a handful of times. CDR1 KGHDR and CDR2 SFDVKD come from the germline V gene. The CDR3 runs to 12 residues. Trimming shortened V by 7 bases and J by 1 base, and 3 bases separated the two germline ends. The sequenced sample was peripheral blood. This clonotype was sampled from a human donor in a cohort sampled during active COVID-19. This rearrangement joins TRBV24-1 to TRBJ2-2; D call uncertain. CDR3 sequence reads: CATSGNTGELFF. DNA for the CDR3: TGTGCCACCAGCGGGAACACCGGGGAGCTGTTTTTT.